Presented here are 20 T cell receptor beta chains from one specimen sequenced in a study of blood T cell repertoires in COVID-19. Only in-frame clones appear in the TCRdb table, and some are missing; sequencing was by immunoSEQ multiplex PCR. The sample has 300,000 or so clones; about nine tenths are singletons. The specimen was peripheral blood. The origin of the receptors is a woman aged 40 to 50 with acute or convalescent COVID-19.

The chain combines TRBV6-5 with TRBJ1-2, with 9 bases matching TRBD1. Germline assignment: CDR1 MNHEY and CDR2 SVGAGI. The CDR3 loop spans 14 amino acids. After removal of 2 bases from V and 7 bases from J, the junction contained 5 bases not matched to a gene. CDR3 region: CASSYAGTGSGYTF. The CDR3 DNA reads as TGTGCCAGCAGTTACGCCGGGACAGGGAGTGGCTACACCTTC.

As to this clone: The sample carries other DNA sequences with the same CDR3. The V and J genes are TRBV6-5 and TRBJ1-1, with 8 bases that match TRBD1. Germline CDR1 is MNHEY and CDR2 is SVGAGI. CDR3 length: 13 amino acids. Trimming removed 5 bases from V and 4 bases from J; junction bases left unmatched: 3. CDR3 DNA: TGTGCCAGCAGTCGCACAGGGGGCACTGAAGCTTTCTTT. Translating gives CASSRTGGTEAFF.

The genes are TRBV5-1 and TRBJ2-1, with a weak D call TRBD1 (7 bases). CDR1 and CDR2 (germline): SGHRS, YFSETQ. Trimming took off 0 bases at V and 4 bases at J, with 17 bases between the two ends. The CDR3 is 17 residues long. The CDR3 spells CASSLASGAGGYNEQFF. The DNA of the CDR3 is TGCGCCAGCAGCTTGGCCTCGGGGGCAGGGGGTTACAATGAGCAGTTCTTC.

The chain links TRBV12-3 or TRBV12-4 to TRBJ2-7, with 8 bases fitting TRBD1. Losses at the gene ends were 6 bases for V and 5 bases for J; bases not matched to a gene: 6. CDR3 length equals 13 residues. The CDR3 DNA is TGTGCCAGCAGCCGGACAGGGACGAACGAGCAGTACGTC. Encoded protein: CASSRTGTNEQYV.

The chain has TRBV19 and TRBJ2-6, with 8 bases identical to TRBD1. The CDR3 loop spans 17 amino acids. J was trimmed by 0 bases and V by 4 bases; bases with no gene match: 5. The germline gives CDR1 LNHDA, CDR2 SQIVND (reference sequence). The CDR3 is CASSNNRGSSGANVLTF. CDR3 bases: TGTGCCAGTAGTAATAACAGGGGGAGCTCTGGGGCCAACGTCCTGACTTTC.

CDR3 in amino acids: CAWSVARTYGYTF. CDR3 DNA: TGTGCCTGGAGTGTAGCAAGAACCTATGGCTACACCTTC. The V gene is TRBV30, the J gene TRBJ1-2; D remains unclear. The V gene lost 0 bases and the J gene lost 4 bases, with 9 bases spanning the gap. CDR3 length: 13 amino acids. Germline-derived CDR1 and CDR2 are GTSNPN and SVGIG (reference sequence).

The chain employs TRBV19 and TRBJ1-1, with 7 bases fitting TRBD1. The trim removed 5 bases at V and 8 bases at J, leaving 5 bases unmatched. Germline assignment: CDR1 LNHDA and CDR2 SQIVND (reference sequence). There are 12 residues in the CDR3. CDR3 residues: CASSPEDREAFF. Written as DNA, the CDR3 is TGTGCCAGTAGTCCCGAGGACAGGGAAGCTTTCTTT.

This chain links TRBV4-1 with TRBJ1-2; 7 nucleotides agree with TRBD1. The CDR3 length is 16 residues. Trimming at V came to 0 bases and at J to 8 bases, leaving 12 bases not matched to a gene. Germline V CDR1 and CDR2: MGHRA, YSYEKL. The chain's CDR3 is CASSQDVGTDTLGYTF. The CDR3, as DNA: TGCGCCAGCAGCCAAGATGTGGGGACAGATACTTTGGGCTACACCTTC.

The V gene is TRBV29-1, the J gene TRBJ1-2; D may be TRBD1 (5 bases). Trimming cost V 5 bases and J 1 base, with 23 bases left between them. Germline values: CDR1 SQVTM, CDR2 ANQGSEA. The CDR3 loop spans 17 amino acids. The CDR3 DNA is TGCAGCGTTTTTGACCCCCTGGGGCAGGCTAATAACTATGGCTACACCTTC. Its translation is CSVFDPLGQANNYGYTF.

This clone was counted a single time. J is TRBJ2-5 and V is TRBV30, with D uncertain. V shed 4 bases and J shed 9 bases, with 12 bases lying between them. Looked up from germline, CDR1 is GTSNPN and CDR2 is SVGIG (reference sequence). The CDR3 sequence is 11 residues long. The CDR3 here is CAWNDERAQYF. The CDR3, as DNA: TGTGCCTGGAACGACGAACGGGCCCAGTACTTC.

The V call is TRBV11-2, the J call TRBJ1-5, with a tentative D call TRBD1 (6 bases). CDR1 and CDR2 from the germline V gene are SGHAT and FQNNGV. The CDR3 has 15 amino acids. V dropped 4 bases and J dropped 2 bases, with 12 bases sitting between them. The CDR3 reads CASSSYRDRNQPQHF. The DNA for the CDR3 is TGTGCCAGCAGCTCGTACAGGGACCGCAATCAGCCCCAGCATTTT.

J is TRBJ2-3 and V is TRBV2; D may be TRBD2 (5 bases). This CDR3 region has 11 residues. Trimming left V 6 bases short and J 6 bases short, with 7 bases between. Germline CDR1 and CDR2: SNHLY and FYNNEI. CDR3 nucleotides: TGTGCCAGCAGGTGGGAGGATACGCAGTATTTT. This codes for CASRWEDTQYF.

The CDR3 nucleotides read TGTGCCAGCAGTTTATATACAGGGGCAGCTTATCGGGGCTACACCTTC. Amino acid sequence: CASSLYTGAAYRGYTF. This rearrangement joins TRBV27 to TRBJ1-2, with 7 bases identical to TRBD1. Looked up from germline, CDR1 is MNHEY and CDR2 is SMNVEV (reference sequence). The CDR3 is 16 residues long. Unmatched junction bases numbered 13, after V lost 1 base and J lost 8 bases.

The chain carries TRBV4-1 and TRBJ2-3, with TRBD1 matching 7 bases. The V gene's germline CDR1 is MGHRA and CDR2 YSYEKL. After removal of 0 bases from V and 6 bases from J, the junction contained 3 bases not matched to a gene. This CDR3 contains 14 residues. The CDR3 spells CASSQDDRVDTQYF. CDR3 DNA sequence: TGCGCCAGCAGCCAAGATGACAGGGTGGATACGCAGTATTTT.

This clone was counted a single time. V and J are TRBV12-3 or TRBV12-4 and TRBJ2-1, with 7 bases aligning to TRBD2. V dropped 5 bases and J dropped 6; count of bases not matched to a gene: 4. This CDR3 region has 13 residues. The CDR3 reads CASSRGVANEQFF. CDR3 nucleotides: TGTGCCAGCAGTCGGGGGGTGGCCAATGAGCAGTTCTTC.

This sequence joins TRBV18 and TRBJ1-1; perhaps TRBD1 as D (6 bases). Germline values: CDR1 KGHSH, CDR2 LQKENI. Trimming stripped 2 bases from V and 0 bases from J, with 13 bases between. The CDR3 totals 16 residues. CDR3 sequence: CASSPSNRVMNTEAFF. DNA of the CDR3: TGTGCCAGCTCACCATCCAACAGGGTCATGAACACTGAAGCTTTCTTT.

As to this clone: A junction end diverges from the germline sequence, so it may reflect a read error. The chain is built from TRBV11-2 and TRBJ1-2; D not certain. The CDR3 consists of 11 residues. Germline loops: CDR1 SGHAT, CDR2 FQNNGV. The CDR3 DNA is TGTGCCAGCAGCCCTGCGACTTCCTTGCACTTC. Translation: CASSPATSLHF.

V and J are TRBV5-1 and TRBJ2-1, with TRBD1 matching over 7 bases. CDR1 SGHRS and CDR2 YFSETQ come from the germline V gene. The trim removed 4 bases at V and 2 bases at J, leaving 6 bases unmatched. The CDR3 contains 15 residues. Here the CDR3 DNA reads TGCGCCAGCAGCCCGGGACAGTGGACCTACAATGAGCAGTTCTTC. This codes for CASSPGQWTYNEQFF. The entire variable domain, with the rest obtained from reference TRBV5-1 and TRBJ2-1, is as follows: KAGVTQTPRYLIKTRGQQVTLSCSPISGHRSVSWYQQTPGQGLQFLFEYFSETQRNKGNFPGRFSGRQFSNSRSEMNVSTLELGDSALYLCASSPGQWTYNEQFFGPGTRLTVL.

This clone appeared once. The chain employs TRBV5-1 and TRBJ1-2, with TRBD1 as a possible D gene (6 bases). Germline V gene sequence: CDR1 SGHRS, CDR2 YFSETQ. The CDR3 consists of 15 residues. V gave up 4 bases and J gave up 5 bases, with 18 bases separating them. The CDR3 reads CASSANPDSNYGYTF. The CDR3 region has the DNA TGCGCCAGCAGCGCCAACCCGGACAGTAATTATGGCTACACCTTC.

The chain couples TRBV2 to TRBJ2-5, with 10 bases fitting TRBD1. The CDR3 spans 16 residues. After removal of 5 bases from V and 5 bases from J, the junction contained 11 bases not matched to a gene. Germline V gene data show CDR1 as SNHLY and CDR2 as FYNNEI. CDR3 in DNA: TGTGCCAGCAGTTCCGACAGGGGGCTTCGGGAGGAGACCCAGTACTTC. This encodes CASSSDRGLREETQYF.